Shown below are 6 T cell receptor beta chains from a single sample sequenced in a study of shared clonotypes between healthy human individuals. Assay: immunoSEQ multiplex PCR; the TCRdb copy retains only in-frame clones and omits some. Among 600,000 to 800,000 clones, 72% were seen once, and the ten largest hold about 1.7%. Specimen: memory CD4+ T cells sorted from blood. Subset in this sample: CD45RA-negative fraction. The receptors were sampled from a woman in her 30s in good health.

This clone appeared a single time. This chain links TRBV19 with TRBJ2-3, with 12 bases lining up with TRBD1. This CDR3 comprises 17 residues. The germline gives CDR1 LNHDA, CDR2 SQIVND (reference sequence). The V and J ends lost 5 bases and 4 bases, in that order; junction bases with no gene match: 10. CDR3 nucleotides: TGTGCCAGTAGTCTAATCCGGGACAGGGGGCATTCAGATACGCAGTATTTT. It is translated as CASSLIRDRGHSDTQYF.

J is TRBJ2-2 and V is TRBV2; TRBD2 might be the D (5 bases). The CDR3 extends over 16 amino acids. CDR1 and CDR2 (germline): SNHLY, FYNNEI. With 7 bases removed from V and 1 base from J, the gap between germline ends came to 16 bases. CDR3 in DNA: TGTGCCAGCACCGCGGCTAGCCACCGGAACACCGGGGAGCTGTTTTTT. Its protein product is CASTAASHRNTGELFF.

This clone was seen at least ten times. The chain carries TRBV15 and TRBJ2-7; 15 bases map to TRBD2. The CDR3 sequence is 16 residues long. CDR1 is LNHNV and CDR2 is YYDKDF in the germline V gene (reference sequence). J lost 5 bases, V lost 3 bases, and 5 bases had no gene match. DNA of the CDR3: TGTGCCACCAGCAGGGGACTAGCGGGGGGTTGGGACGAGCAGTACTTC. It yields the protein CATSRGLAGGWDEQYF.

The rearrangement uses TRBV29-1 and TRBJ1-1; TRBD1 agrees at 7 bases. CDR3 size: 14 residues. The germline V gene has CDR1 SQVTM and CDR2 ANQGSEA. V lost 6 bases and J lost 4; bases outside the gene matches: 11. Written as DNA, the CDR3 is TGCAGCGTCGCCATGCAGGGGGGACGCACTGAAGCTTTCTTT. It translates to CSVAMQGGRTEAFF.

V is TRBV2 and J is TRBJ1-2; no definite D call. The CDR3 runs to 13 residues. Trimming shortened V by 5 bases and J by 3 bases, and 10 bases separated the two germline ends. Germline lookup yields CDR1 SNHLY and CDR2 FYNNEI. CDR3: CASSSGVYYGYTF. The CDR3 DNA reads TGTGCCAGCAGTTCGGGAGTCTACTATGGCTACACCTTC.

This clone was picked up one time. V and J are TRBV6-5 and TRBJ2-5, with a weak D call TRBD2 (6 bases). CDR3 length: 14 residues. The V end lost 3 bases, the J end lost 5 bases, and 13 bases lay between the germline ends. Looked up from germline, CDR1 is MNHEY and CDR2 is SVGAGI. CDR3 DNA sequence: TGTGCCAGCAGTTATCTAGGAGGAGGGGAGACCCAGTACTTC. Residues: CASSYLGGGETQYF.